Here is one T cell receptor (beta chain) with its context. The data belong to a study of T cell responses to AZD1222 COVID-19 vaccine. The CDR3 contains 16 residues. The V gene lost 1 base and the J gene lost 2 bases, with 11 bases spanning the gap. The germline gives CDR1 SGHVS, CDR2 FNYEAQ. The method was immunoSEQ multiplex PCR; TCRdb's version includes in-frame clones alone and lacks a portion of them. Of some 84,000 clones in the sample, about 86% were seen once. The sequencing used peripheral blood, collected on day 0 of AZD1222 vaccination. The source is an adult in good health. This chain uses TRBV7-6 with TRBJ2-2; D not certain. The CDR3 protein is CASSLGRPPNTGELFF. The DNA for the CDR3 is TGTGCCAGCAGCTTAGGGAGACCACCAAACACCGGGGAGCTGTTTTTT.